These T cell receptor beta chains were read from a single sample in a study of cytomegalovirus exposure and HLA in healthy donors. Clones were sequenced by immunoSEQ multiplex PCR, and TCRdb holds only the in-frame ones, with some missing. The table counts 70,000 to 85,000 clones; around 7.5% lies in the top ten. Source material: PBMCs. The receptor source for this set is a female donor in good health and CMV-seropositive. The CDR3 runs from the conserved cysteine through the conserved F or W. A D gene is named only where the DNA matches it firmly.

>17|TRBV7-2|TRBD1|TRBJ2-1
CASSLRPGQGLYNEQFF
TGTGCCAGCAGCTTGCGACCGGGACAGGGGCTTTACAATGAGCAGTTCTTC
>15|TRBV9|TRBD1|TRBJ1-2
CASSVRQGASYGYTF
TGTGCCAGCAGCGTTAGACAGGGGGCGAGCTATGGCTACACCTTC
>15|TRBV28|TRBD1|TRBJ1-3
CASSFSTGDGNTIYF
TGTGCCAGCAGTTTTTCGACAGGGGACGGAAACACCATATATTTT
>15|TRBV15|TRBD1|TRBJ2-1
CATSTGTGGYNEQFF
TGTGCCACCAGCACCGGGACAGGGGGCTACAATGAGCAGTTCTTC
>14|TRBV15|-|TRBJ2-4
CATSGDITGGIQYF
TGTGCCACCAGCGGGGACATTACAGGCGGCATTCAGTACTTC
>17|TRBV4-1|-|TRBJ1-4
CASSQEGFADRRGGLFF
TGCGCCAGCAGCCAGGAAGGATTTGCGGACAGAAGAGGAGGACTGTTTTTT
>15|TRBV9|-|TRBJ2-7
CASSVGSGLAYEQYF
TGTGCCAGCAGCGTAGGATCGGGTCTTGCCTACGAGCAGTACTTC
>13|TRBV4-2|-|TRBJ2-1
CASSQARSAEQFF
TGTGCCAGCAGCCAAGCCCGGTCTGCTGAGCAGTTCTTC
>17|TRBV19|TRBD1|TRBJ1-3
CASSISRGQRSGNTIYF
TGTGCCAGTAGTATCAGCAGGGGGCAGCGGTCTGGAAACACCATATATTTT
>14|TRBV6-1|-|TRBJ1-5
CASSEGQGRQPQHF
TGTGCCAGCAGTGAAGGCCAGGGGAGACAGCCCCAGCATTTT
>13|TRBV5-6|TRBD1|TRBJ1-4
CASSGGQGEKLFF
TGTGCCAGCAGCGGAGGACAGGGAGAAAAACTGTTTTTT
>16|TRBV27|TRBD2|TRBJ2-7
CASSSGTSGRAYEQYF
TGTGCCAGCAGTTCAGGGACTAGCGGGAGGGCCTACGAGCAGTACTTC
>16|TRBV7-2|TRBD2|TRBJ2-5
CASSSPRTSGRETQYF
TGTGCCAGCAGCTCCCCCAGGACTAGCGGGCGAGAGACCCAGTACTTC
>18|TRBV7-6|TRBD2|TRBJ2-7
CASSLTSGGTSSSYEQYF
TGTGCCAGCAGCTTAACTAGCGGGGGGACCTCTTCCTCCTACGAGCAGTACTTC
>14|TRBV7-2|TRBD1|TRBJ2-1
CASSLDRGPDEQFF
TGTGCCAGCAGCTTAGATAGGGGGCCGGATGAGCAGTTCTTC
>16|TRBV4-3|TRBD2|TRBJ2-3
CASSRILAGDTDTQYF
TGCGCCAGCAGCCGCATACTAGCGGGAGACACAGATACGCAGTATTTT
>15|TRBV28|TRBD2|TRBJ2-7
CASSMGLAGTYEQYF
TGTGCCAGCAGCATGGGACTAGCGGGAACCTACGAGCAGTACTTC
>17|TRBV7-2|TRBD2|TRBJ2-1
CASSLQTSGIYYNEQFF
TGTGCCAGCAGCTTACAAACTAGCGGGATTTACTACAATGAGCAGTTCTTC
>14|TRBV7-3|TRBD1|TRBJ2-1
CASSILGQPNEQFF
TGTGCCAGCAGTATACTGGGACAGCCCAATGAGCAGTTCTTC
>14|TRBV27|TRBD1|TRBJ1-1
CASSRGQGNTEAFF
TGTGCCAGCAGTAGGGGACAGGGGAACACTGAAGCTTTCTTT
>14|TRBV30|TRBD1|TRBJ2-7
CACPGTGAAYEQYF
TGTGCCTGTCCCGGGACAGGGGCCGCCTACGAGCAGTACTTC
>15|TRBV28|-|TRBJ2-7
CASSLLLGPSYEQYF
TGTGCCAGCAGTTTATTACTAGGACCTTCCTACGAGCAGTACTTC
>16|TRBV5-6|TRBD2|TRBJ2-5
CASSQTSGGNQETQYF
TGTGCCAGCAGCCAGACTAGCGGGGGAAACCAAGAGACCCAGTACTTC
>15|TRBV5-6|-|TRBJ1-5
CASSLAGTSNQPQHF
TGTGCCAGCAGCTTGGCCGGGACAAGCAATCAGCCCCAGCATTTT
>17|TRBV30|-|TRBJ2-2
CAWSVKVGGANTGELFF
TGTGCCTGGAGTGTAAAGGTTGGGGGCGCGAACACCGGGGAGCTGTTTTTT
>18|TRBV29-1|TRBD1|TRBJ2-1
CSVPTGTGVGLAYNEQFF
TGCAGCGTTCCCACCGGGACAGGGGTAGGGTTGGCTTACAATGAGCAGTTCTTC
>15|TRBV2|-|TRBJ1-4
CASTHPGEGNEKLFF
TGTGCCAGCACTCACCCCGGGGAGGGGAATGAAAAACTGTTTTTT
>12|TRBV6-1|-|TRBJ2-2
CAITGDTGELFF
TGTGCCATCACAGGAGACACCGGGGAGCTGTTTTTT
>18|TRBV19|-|TRBJ1-5
CASSPGVLGFNSNQPQHF
TGTGCCAGTAGCCCGGGGGTGTTGGGGTTCAATAGCAATCAGCCCCAGCATTTT
>14|TRBV2|-|TRBJ1-2
CASSSESRGYGYTF
TGTGCCAGCAGTTCTGAGAGCCGGGGCTATGGCTACACCTTC
>15|TRBV28|TRBD2|TRBJ2-3
CASSRRGGVTDTQYF
TGTGCCAGCAGCCGGCGGGGGGGTGTGACAGATACGCAGTATTTT
>11|TRBV5-4|-|TRBJ2-7
CASSLGGEQYF
TGTGCCAGCAGCTTAGGCGGCGAGCAGTACTTC
>17|TRBV30|TRBD1|TRBJ2-7
CAWSAKPGTGYAYEQYF
TGTGCCTGGAGTGCCAAACCCGGGACAGGTTATGCCTACGAGCAGTACTTC
>15|TRBV5-1|TRBD1|TRBJ1-2
CASSSLQGAADGYTF
TGCGCCAGCAGCTCACTACAGGGGGCTGCTGATGGCTACACCTTC
>17|TRBV5-1|TRBD2|TRBJ2-1
CASRLLAGGGSYNEQFF
TGCGCCAGCAGGTTACTAGCGGGAGGTGGGTCCTACAATGAGCAGTTCTTC
>16|TRBV4-1|TRBD2|TRBJ2-1
CASSQGVSGGVSEQFF
TGCGCCAGCAGCCAAGGGGTTAGCGGGGGGGTCAGTGAGCAGTTCTTC
>15|TRBV14|TRBD1|TRBJ1-2
CASSQDPRGPYGYTF
TGTGCCAGCAGCCAAGACCCCAGGGGGCCCTATGGCTACACCTTC
>14|TRBV27|TRBD2|TRBJ2-3
CASSLAGGTDTQYF
TGTGCCAGCAGTTTAGCGGGAGGAACAGATACGCAGTATTTT
>16|TRBV5-8|TRBD1|TRBJ2-5
CASSLANRGLEETQYF
TGTGCCAGCAGCTTGGCCAACAGGGGGTTGGAAGAGACCCAGTACTTC
>12|TRBV29-1|TRBD1|TRBJ2-7
CSVRTGQDEQYF
TGCAGCGTCCGGACAGGCCAGGACGAGCAGTACTTC
>19|TRBV7-8|TRBD1|TRBJ2-6
CASSFRGTGGKTGANVLTF
TGTGCCAGCAGCTTCAGAGGGACAGGGGGCAAGACTGGGGCCAACGTCCTGACTTTC
>13|TRBV5-4|-|TRBJ1-1
CASSVGLETEAFF
TGTGCCAGCAGCGTCGGTCTAGAGACTGAAGCTTTCTTT
>19|TRBV5-1|TRBD2|TRBJ2-1
CASSLGSGGRAGLYNEQFF
TGCGCCAGCAGCTTGGGCTCTGGCGGGAGGGCCGGGCTCTACAATGAGCAGTTCTTC
>15|TRBV11-3|TRBD2|TRBJ2-1
CASSPAGLLNNEQFF
TGTGCCAGCAGCCCAGCGGGACTTCTTAACAATGAGCAGTTCTTC
>16|TRBV4-1|-|TRBJ1-1
CASSQVRGIGNTEAFF
TGCGCCAGCAGCCAAGTTAGGGGCATAGGGAACACTGAAGCTTTCTTT
>14|TRBV19|-|TRBJ2-3
CASSISPTTDTQYF
TGTGCCAGTAGTATAAGCCCAACCACAGATACGCAGTATTTT
>12|TRBV29-1|-|TRBJ2-1
CSVRGTRNEQFF
TGCAGCGTCCGGGGGACCCGAAATGAGCAGTTCTTC
>14|TRBV28|TRBD2|TRBJ2-7
CASSLGLAGGEQYF
TGTGCCAGCAGTTTAGGACTAGCGGGAGGTGAGCAGTACTTC
>14|TRBV5-5|TRBD1|TRBJ2-7
CASSFRDRGKEQYF
TGTGCCAGCAGCTTCCGGGACAGGGGGAAAGAGCAGTACTTC
>12|TRBV28|-|TRBJ2-2
CASSLNTGELFF
TGTGCCAGCAGCTTGAACACCGGGGAGCTGTTTTTT